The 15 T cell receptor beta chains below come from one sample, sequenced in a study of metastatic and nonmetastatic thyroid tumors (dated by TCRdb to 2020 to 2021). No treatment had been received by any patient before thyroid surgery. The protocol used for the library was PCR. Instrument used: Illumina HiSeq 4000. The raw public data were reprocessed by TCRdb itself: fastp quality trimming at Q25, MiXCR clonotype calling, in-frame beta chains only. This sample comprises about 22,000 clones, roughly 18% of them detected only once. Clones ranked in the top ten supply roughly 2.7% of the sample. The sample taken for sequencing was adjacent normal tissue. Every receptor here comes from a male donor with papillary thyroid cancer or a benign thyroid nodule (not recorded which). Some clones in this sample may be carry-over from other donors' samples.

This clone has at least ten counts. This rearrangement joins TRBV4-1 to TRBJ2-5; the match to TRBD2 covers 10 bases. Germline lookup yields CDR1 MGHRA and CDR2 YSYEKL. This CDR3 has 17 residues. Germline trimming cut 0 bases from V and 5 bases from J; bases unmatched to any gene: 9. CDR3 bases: TGCGCCAGCAGCCAAGATGCGGTAGCGGGGGGCCGTGAGACCCAGTACTTC. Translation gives CASSQDAVAGGRETQYF.

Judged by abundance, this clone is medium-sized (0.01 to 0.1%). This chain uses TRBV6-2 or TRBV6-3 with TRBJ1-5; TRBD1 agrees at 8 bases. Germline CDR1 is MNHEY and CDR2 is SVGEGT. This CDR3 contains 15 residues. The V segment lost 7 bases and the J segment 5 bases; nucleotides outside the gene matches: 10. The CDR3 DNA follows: TGTGCCAGCACCCCGGACAGGGTGTTACATCAGCCCCAGCATTTT. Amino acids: CASTPDRVLHQPQHF.

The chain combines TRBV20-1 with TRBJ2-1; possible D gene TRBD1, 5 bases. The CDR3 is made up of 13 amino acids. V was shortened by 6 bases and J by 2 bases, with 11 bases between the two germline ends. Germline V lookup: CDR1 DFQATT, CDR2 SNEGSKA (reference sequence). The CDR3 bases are TGCAGTGCGAAGCAGGGCCCCTACAATGAGCAGTTCTTC. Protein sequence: CSAKQGPYNEQFF.

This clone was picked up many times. In DNA form, the CDR3 reads TGTGCCACTACTCTCGCAGCGGGGGAACAAGAGACCCAGTACTTC. Residues: CATTLAAGEQETQYF. The chain employs TRBV2 and TRBJ2-5, with 8 bases identical to TRBD2. This CDR3 has 15 residues. The J segment lost 2 bases and the V segment lost 10 bases, leaving 12 bases of the junction unmatched. CDR1 and CDR2 (germline): SNHLY, FYNNEI.

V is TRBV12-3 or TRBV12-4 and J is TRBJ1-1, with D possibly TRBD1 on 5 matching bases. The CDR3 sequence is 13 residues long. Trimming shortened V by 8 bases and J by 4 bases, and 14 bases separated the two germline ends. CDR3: CASYPGGATEAFF. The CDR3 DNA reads TGTGCCAGCTACCCTGGGGGTGCCACTGAAGCTTTCTTT.

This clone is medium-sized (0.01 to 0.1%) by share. Here the CDR3 reads CASKSPTGAYEQYV. Written as DNA, the CDR3 is TGTGCCAGCAAATCCCCGACAGGGGCCTACGAGCAGTACGTC. The V and J genes are TRBV6-1 and TRBJ2-7; 8 bases are shared with TRBD1. V lost 7 bases and J lost 2; bases outside the gene matches: 7. The germline gives CDR1 MNHNS, CDR2 SASEGT. The CDR3 is 14 residues long.

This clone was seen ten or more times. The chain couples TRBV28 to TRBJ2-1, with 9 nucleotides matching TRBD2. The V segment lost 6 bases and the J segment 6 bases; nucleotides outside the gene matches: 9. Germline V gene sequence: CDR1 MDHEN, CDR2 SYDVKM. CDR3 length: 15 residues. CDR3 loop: CASSPERGEFNEQFF. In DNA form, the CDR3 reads TGTGCCAGCAGCCCCGAGCGGGGGGAGTTCAATGAGCAGTTCTTC.

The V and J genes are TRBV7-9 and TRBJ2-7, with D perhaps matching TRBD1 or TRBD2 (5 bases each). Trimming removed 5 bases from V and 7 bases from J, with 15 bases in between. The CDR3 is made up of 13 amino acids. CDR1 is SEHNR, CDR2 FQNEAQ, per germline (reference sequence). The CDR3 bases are TGTGCCAGCAGCCCTCCCGGGGCAGAGGAGCAGTACGTC. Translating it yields CASSPPGAEEQYV.

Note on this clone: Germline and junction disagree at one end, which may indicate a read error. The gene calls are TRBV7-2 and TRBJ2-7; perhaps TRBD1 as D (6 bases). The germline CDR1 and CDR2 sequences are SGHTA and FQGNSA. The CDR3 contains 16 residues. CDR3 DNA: TGTGCCGGCAGCTTAGCCACGGGGACACTCTCCTACGAACAGTACTTC. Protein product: CAGSLATGTLSYEQYF.

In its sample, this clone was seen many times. The CDR3 loop is CASISDRGLTGELFF. The CDR3 nucleotides read TGTGCCAGTATATCGGACAGGGGGCTCACCGGGGAGCTGTTTTTT. V is TRBV19 and J is TRBJ2-2; 11 nucleotides agree with TRBD1. Looked up from germline, CDR1 is LNHDA and CDR2 is SQIVND (reference sequence). Trimming took 7 bases from V and 4 from J; bases not matched to a gene: 5. The CDR3 is 15 amino acids.

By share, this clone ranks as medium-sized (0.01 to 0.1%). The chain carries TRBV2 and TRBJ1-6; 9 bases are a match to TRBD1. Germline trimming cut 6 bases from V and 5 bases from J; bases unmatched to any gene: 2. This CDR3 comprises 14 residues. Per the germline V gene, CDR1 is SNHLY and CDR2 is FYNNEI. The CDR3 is CASRRTGDNSPLHF. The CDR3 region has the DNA TGTGCCAGCAGACGGACAGGGGATAATTCACCCCTCCACTTT.

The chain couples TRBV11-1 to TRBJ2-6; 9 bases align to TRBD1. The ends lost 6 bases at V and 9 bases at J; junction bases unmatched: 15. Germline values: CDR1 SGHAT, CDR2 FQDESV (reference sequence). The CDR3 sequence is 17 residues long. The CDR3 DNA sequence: TGTGCCAGCAGACACCTGGGACAGGGCTATAGGGACAACGTCCTGACTTTC. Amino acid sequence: CASRHLGQGYRDNVLTF.

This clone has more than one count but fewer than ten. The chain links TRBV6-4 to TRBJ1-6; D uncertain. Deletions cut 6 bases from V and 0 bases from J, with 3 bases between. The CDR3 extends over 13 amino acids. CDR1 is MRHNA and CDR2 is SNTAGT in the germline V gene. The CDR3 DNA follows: TGTGCCAGCAGGAACTCCTATAATTCACCCCTCCACTTT. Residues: CASRNSYNSPLHF.

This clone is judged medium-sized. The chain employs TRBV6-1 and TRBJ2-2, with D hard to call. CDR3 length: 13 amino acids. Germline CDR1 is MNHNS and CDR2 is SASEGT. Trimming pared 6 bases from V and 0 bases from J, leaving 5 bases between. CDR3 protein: CASRTANTGELFF. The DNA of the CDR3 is TGTGCCAGCAGGACCGCGAACACCGGGGAGCTGTTTTTT.

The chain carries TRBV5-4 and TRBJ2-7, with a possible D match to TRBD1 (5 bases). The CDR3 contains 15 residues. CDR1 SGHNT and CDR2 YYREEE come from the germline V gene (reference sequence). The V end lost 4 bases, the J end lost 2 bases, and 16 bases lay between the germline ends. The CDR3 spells CASSPKSQEPYEQYF. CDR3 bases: TGTGCCAGCAGCCCGAAGTCACAGGAGCCCTACGAGCAGTACTTC.